The 27 T cell receptor beta chains below were found in one sample sequenced in a study of blood T cell repertoires in COVID-19 (TCRdb year 2020). The method was the immunoSEQ multiplex PCR assay. TCRdb limited this immuneACCESS table to in-frame rearrangements with V and J called. A share of clones is missing; checked studies link under half to unresolved V genes, and the rest is unexplained. The sample profile shows 350,000 to 400,000 clones; roughly 90% of them were found once. Approximately 7% of the sample lies in the top ten. The sequenced sample consisted of peripheral blood. These receptors were taken from a man aged 18 to 29 with active or convalescent COVID-19.

The chain joins TRBV11-3 to TRBJ1-1, with 8 positions matching TRBD1. The V and J ends lost 7 bases and 11 bases, in that order; junction bases with no gene match: 6. The CDR3 has 11 amino acids. In germline, CDR1 is SGHNT, CDR2 YENEEA. This chain's CDR3 is CASKRTGWAFF. The CDR3 DNA reads as TGTGCCAGCAAACGGACAGGGTGGGCTTTCTTT.

The rearrangement uses TRBV7-8 and TRBJ1-2; TRBD1 matches at 7 bases. The CDR3 totals 14 residues. V trimming: 5 bases; J trimming: 5 bases; junction bases outside the gene matches: 8. CDR1 and CDR2 from the germline V gene are SGHVS and FQNEAQ. DNA of the CDR3: TGTGCCAGCAGCCCAACCAGGGGGGAGTATGGCTACACCTTC. It encodes CASSPTRGEYGYTF.

This chain connects TRBV4-3 to TRBJ2-7; possible D gene TRBD1, 6 bases. Per germline, CDR1 LGHNA and CDR2 YSLEER. The CDR3 runs to 14 residues. V was clipped by 4 bases and J by 2 bases, with 12 bases between them. This CDR3 reads CASSRAQGPYEQYF. CDR3 nucleotide sequence: TGCGCCAGCAGCCGGGCACAGGGCCCCTACGAGCAGTACTTC.

This clone was counted only a few times. The CDR3, as DNA: TGCGCCAGCAGCTTGGCGGCAGTCAGGGGCACCGGGGAGCTGTTTTTT. This gives the protein CASSLAAVRGTGELFF. The rearrangement links TRBV5-1 to TRBJ2-2; maybe TRBD1 (6 bases). Trimming took 0 bases from V and 4 from J, leaving 13 bases between them. The CDR3 runs to 16 residues. Germline lookup yields CDR1 SGHRS and CDR2 YFSETQ.

This clone is a singleton in its sample. The chain employs TRBV11-3 and TRBJ2-1; 11 nucleotides agree with TRBD2. The germline CDR1 and CDR2 sequences are SGHNT and YENEEA. This CDR3 is built from 17 residues. J lost 10 bases, V lost 5 bases, and 16 bases had no gene match. The CDR3 bases are TGTGCCAGCAGCCACGGCGTAGCGGGGGGGTATTCACGAGAGCAGTTCTTC. This gives the protein CASSHGVAGGYSREQFF.

The chain links TRBV7-9 to TRBJ2-1; 12 bases are shared with TRBD1. Looked up from germline, CDR1 is SEHNR and CDR2 is FQNEAQ (reference sequence). This CDR3 is 17 amino acids long. The V gene end was trimmed by 4 bases and the J gene end by 6 bases; junction bases not matched to a gene: 10. This CDR3 reads CASSSQYRDRGLNEQFF. The CDR3 nucleotides read TGTGCCAGCAGCTCGCAATACCGGGACAGGGGGCTCAATGAGCAGTTCTTC.

The chain joins TRBV28 to TRBJ2-3; D gene unclear. Looked up from germline, CDR1 is MDHEN and CDR2 is SYDVKM. Between the trimmed V and J ends, which lost 3 bases and 2 bases, there was a span of 21 bases. The CDR3 loop spans 18 amino acids. CDR3 loop: CASSFLLASSRHTDTQYF. The DNA for the CDR3 is TGTGCCAGCAGTTTCCTTCTTGCTAGTTCTCGGCACACAGATACGCAGTATTTT.

This chain connects TRBV29-1 to TRBJ2-1; TRBD2 matches 10 bases. This CDR3 comprises 15 residues. CDR1 and CDR2 from the germline V gene are SQVTM and ANQGSEA. V was pared by 6 bases and J by 7 bases, with 12 bases of the junction left unmatched. The chain's CDR3 is CSVETIAGGGNEQFF. CDR3 coding DNA: TGCAGCGTCGAAACTATAGCGGGAGGTGGTAATGAGCAGTTCTTC.

The chain carries TRBV27 and TRBJ2-3; 12 nucleotides align to TRBD2. The CDR3 has 17 residues. V lost 4 bases, J lost 6 bases, and 11 bases stayed unmatched. Germline V CDR1 and CDR2: MNHEY, SMNVEV (reference sequence). The CDR3 DNA reads as TGTGCCAGCAGTTCCCCGGCTAGCGGGAGGGCCGGGGATACGCAGTATTTT. Translated, it gives CASSSPASGRAGDTQYF.

V usage is TRBV7-3 and J usage is TRBJ2-7, with 11 bases fitting TRBD2. In germline, CDR1 is SGHTA, CDR2 FQGTGA. After removal of 0 bases from V and 5 bases from J, the junction contained 3 bases not matched to a gene. This CDR3 is built from 15 residues. The CDR3 region is CASSLTASGRNEQYF. CDR3 sequence (DNA): TGTGCCAGCAGCTTAACGGCTAGCGGGAGGAACGAGCAGTACTTC.

J is TRBJ1-1 and V is TRBV12-5; TRBD1 matches 7 bases. Germline lookup yields CDR1 LGHNT and CDR2 FRNRAP. The J segment lost 5 bases and the V segment lost 7 bases, leaving 7 bases of the junction unmatched. This CDR3 spans 13 amino acids. The CDR3 DNA sequence: TGTGCTAGTGCCACAGGGGTGGGAACTGAAGCTTTCTTT. It codes for CASATGVGTEAFF. The full variable domain, its missing parts supplied by reference TRBV12-5 and TRBJ1-1, is DARVTQTPRHKVTEMGQEVTMRCQPILGHNTVFWYRQTMMQGLELLAYFRNRAPLDDSGMPKDRFSAEMPDATLATLKIQPSEPRDSAVYFCASATGVGTEAFFGQGTRLTVV.

The rearrangement joins TRBV9 to TRBJ2-3, with a tentative D call TRBD2 (6 bases). V shed 4 bases and J shed 6 bases, with 21 bases lying between them. This CDR3 has 16 amino acids. Germline lookup yields CDR1 SGDLS and CDR2 YYNGEE. Written as DNA, the CDR3 is TGTGCCAGCAGCCCAGGAGCCCGGGAGCCCAGGGATACGCAGTATTTT. As protein: CASSPGAREPRDTQYF.

This chain connects TRBV28 to TRBJ2-7; TRBD2 agrees at 13 bases. The CDR3 has 14 residues. The J segment lost 5 bases and the V segment lost 6 bases, leaving 4 bases of the junction unmatched. Germline CDR1 reads MDHEN; CDR2 reads SYDVKM. CDR3 DNA: TGTGCCAGCAGCGGGACTAGCGGGATCAACGAGCAGTACTTC. This gives the protein CASSGTSGINEQYF.

This rearrangement joins TRBV5-4 to TRBJ2-1, with TRBD2 matching over 14 bases. J gave up 9 bases and V 2 bases, and 4 bases lay outside the gene matches. CDR3 size: 15 residues. Germline V gene data show CDR1 as SGHNT and CDR2 as YYREEE (reference sequence). For the CDR3, the DNA is TGTGCCAGCAGCTTCCGGACTAGCGGGGGGCTTGAGCAGTTCTTC. Amino acids: CASSFRTSGGLEQFF. The whole variable domain, filled in from reference TRBV5-4 and TRBJ2-1, reads ETGVTQSPTHLIKTRGQQVTLRCSSQSGHNTVSWYQQALGQGPQFIFQYYREEENGRGNFPPRFSGLQFPNYSSELNVNALELDDSALYLCASSFRTSGGLEQFFGPGTRLTVL.

V gene TRBV6-2 or TRBV6-3 combines with J gene TRBJ1-1, with a possible D match to TRBD1 (6 bases). Looked up from germline, CDR1 is MNHEY and CDR2 is SVGEGT. This CDR3 contains 15 residues. V lost 0 bases and J lost 5, with 13 bases in between. Here the CDR3 reads CASSYSTGIKTEAFF. The CDR3 DNA follows: TGTGCCAGCAGTTACTCCACAGGGATAAAGACTGAAGCTTTCTTT.

The chain joins TRBV13 to TRBJ1-1; 10 bases fit TRBD1. Trimming cost V 5 bases and J 2 bases; bases outside gene matches: 8. Looked up from germline, CDR1 is PRHDT and CDR2 is FYEKMQ (reference sequence). The CDR3 runs 16 residues. Written as DNA, the CDR3 is TGTGCCAGCAGCAGATGGACAGGGGGGGCCAACACTGAAGCTTTCTTT. It yields the protein CASSRWTGGANTEAFF.

This chain uses TRBV7-6 with TRBJ2-3, with 8 bases that match TRBD2. Unmatched junction bases numbered 14, after V lost 4 bases and J lost 5 bases. Germline values: CDR1 SGHVS, CDR2 FNYEAQ. The CDR3 is made up of 17 amino acids. The CDR3: CASSSYPEAGVGDTQYF. The CDR3 nucleotides read TGTGCCAGCAGCTCCTACCCGGAAGCGGGAGTTGGAGATACGCAGTATTTT.

The CDR3 DNA reads as TGTGCCAGCAGCTCAGGAGGAAAGACAGGGTTCTATGGCTACACCTTC. Translation gives CASSSGGKTGFYGYTF. The chain recombines TRBV5-6 with TRBJ1-2, with 7 bases matching TRBD1. Germline CDR1 is SGHDT and CDR2 is YYEEEE. Trimming took 3 bases from V and 4 from J; bases not matched to a gene: 12. This CDR3 contains 16 residues. The full variable domain, its missing parts supplied by reference TRBV5-6 and TRBJ1-2, is DAGVTQSPTHLIKTRGQQVTLRCSPKSGHDTVSWYQQALGQGPQFIFQYYEEEERQRGNFPDRFSGHQFPNYSSELNVNALLLGDSALYLCASSSGGKTGFYGYTFGSGTRLTVV.

This chain uses TRBV4-2 with TRBJ2-1; 8 bases are a match to TRBD2. CDR1 and CDR2 (germline): LGHNA, YNFKEQ. This CDR3 comprises 16 residues. Losses at the gene ends were 3 bases for V and 4 bases for J; bases not matched to a gene: 8. The CDR3 DNA sequence: TGTGCCAGCAGCCATCTTCTTGCGGGAGGTTACAATGAGCAGTTCTTC. Residues: CASSHLLAGGYNEQFF.

V is TRBV5-1 and J is TRBJ2-5, with 15 bases lining up with TRBD2. CDR1 SGHRS and CDR2 YFSETQ come from the germline V gene. The V segment lost 2 bases and the J segment 5 bases; nucleotides outside the gene matches: 7. This CDR3 has 17 residues. CDR3 nucleotide sequence: TGCGCCAGCAGCTTTTGGACTAGCGGGAGGGGAGTCGAGACCCAGTACTTC. Translated: CASSFWTSGRGVETQYF.

This clone was counted between two and nine times. The genes are TRBV5-1 and TRBJ1-2; D gene uncertain. CDR1 SGHRS and CDR2 YFSETQ come from the germline V gene. The CDR3 contains 12 residues. Trimming took off 2 bases at V and 4 bases at J, with 6 bases between the two ends. CDR3 DNA sequence: TGCGCCAGCAGCTTACACCCCTATGGCTACACCTTC. Translation gives CASSLHPYGYTF.

This chain links TRBV19 with TRBJ1-2, with D possibly TRBD1 on 6 matching bases. V was shortened by 7 bases and J by 5 bases, with 17 bases between the two germline ends. Germline V gene sequence: CDR1 LNHDA, CDR2 SQIVND (reference sequence). The CDR3 is made up of 14 amino acids. The CDR3 is CASNPLDSGYGYTF. In DNA, the CDR3 is TGTGCCAGTAACCCCCTGGACAGCGGATATGGCTACACCTTC.

The CDR3 region is CASSLNDRNYGYTF. The CDR3 DNA sequence: TGTGCCAGCAGCTTGAATGACAGGAACTATGGCTACACCTTC. The chain has TRBV5-6 and TRBJ1-2; a possible D gene is TRBD1 (6 bases). The germline gives CDR1 SGHDT, CDR2 YYEEEE. CDR3 length: 14 residues. V lost 1 base and J 2 bases, leaving 9 bases between the germline ends.

This rearrangement joins TRBV19 to TRBJ1-1; D may be TRBD1 (5 bases). The germline gives CDR1 LNHDA, CDR2 SQIVND (reference sequence). The length of the CDR3 is 13 residues. V lost 6 bases to trimming and J lost 5 bases, with 13 bases between them. CDR3 nucleotide sequence: TGTGCCAGTAGCGGACTCGGGGGAACTGAAGCTTTCTTT. This gives the protein CASSGLGGTEAFF.

The chain carries TRBV9 and TRBJ2-2, with unresolved D. Trimming removed 4 bases from V and 7 bases from J, with 8 bases in between. In germline, CDR1 is SGDLS, CDR2 YYNGEE. CDR3 length: 12 residues. The DNA for the CDR3 is TGTGCCAGCAGCCCCAGGTTCGGGGAGCTGTTTTTT. Protein product: CASSPRFGELFF. The entire variable domain, with the rest obtained from reference TRBV9 and TRBJ2-2, is as follows: DSGVTQTPKHLITATGQRVTLRCSPRSGDLSVYWYQQSLDQGLQFLIQYYNGEERAKGNILERFSAQQFPDLHSELNLSSLELGDSALYFCASSPRFGELFFGEGSRLTVL.

This chain links TRBV4-1 with TRBJ1-4; D is uncertain. Germline CDR1 MGHRA, CDR2 YSYEKL. The CDR3 is made up of 15 amino acids. Trimming removed 4 bases at V and 4 bases at J, with 13 bases between. CDR3 sequence: CASSPRGQVNEKLFF. The CDR3 DNA follows: TGCGCCAGCAGCCCCCGTGGGCAGGTTAATGAAAAACTGTTTTTT.

This rearrangement joins TRBV2 to TRBJ2-1; D not certain. The germline V gene has CDR1 SNHLY and CDR2 FYNNEI. Trimming took 4 bases from V and 9 from J, leaving 4 bases between them. The CDR3 spans 10 residues. The CDR3: CASSVSEQFF. The CDR3 nucleotides read TGTGCCAGCAGTGTTAGTGAGCAGTTCTTC. The full variable domain, rest sourced from reference TRBV2 and TRBJ2-1, is EPEVTQTPSHQVTQMGQEVILRCVPISNHLYFYWYRQILGQKVEFLVSFYNNEISEKSEIFDDQFSVERPDGSNFTLKIRSTKLEDSAMYFCASSVSEQFFGPGTRLTVL.